This T cell receptor (beta chain) was identified during a study of OX40 agonist ivuxolimab in advanced cancers. Some background on the complete study: Ivuxolimab, which targeted the costimulatory receptor OX40 (CD134), was an agonistic, fully human IgG2 monoclonal antibody. In the dose-escalation cohort, 82.7% of patients were male, and the mean age was around 60 years, with a range of about 23 to 85. Of the roughly 52 dose-escalation patients, hepatocellular carcinoma was present in around 20, melanoma in roughly 15, renal cell carcinoma in 9 and head and neck cancer in 9. Intravenous ivuxolimab was administered to patients every 2 weeks at six dose levels: 0.01, 0.1, 0.3, 1.5, 3 and 10 mg/kg. The paper describes the monotherapy dose-escalation part (N ≈ 51 patients) of the phase I trial of ivuxolimab. Partial responses occurred in three dose-escalation patients: two with cutaneous melanoma and one with hepatocellular carcinoma. Peripheral TCRbeta sequencing was intended to test whether TCR sequence diversity was altered and clonal T-cell expansion was caused by ivuxolimab. Prior anti-PD-1, anti-PD-L1 or anti-CTLA-4 therapy was permitted, and approximately 40% of dose-escalation patients had received checkpoint inhibitors.

V is trimmed back by 4 bases and J by 10 bases, and the junction contains 5 bases that no gene match accounts for. CDR1 and CDR2, looked up from the germline V gene, are LGHNT and FRNRAP. Reading from cysteine to phenylalanine, the CDR3 counts 14 amino acids. Only CDR3 DNA remains: 42 bases, in frame from the first base. As regards this clone: Its antigen has not been determined. Base qualities are not at hand, and no much larger clone is one base apart.

Genomic DNA was isolated from the sorted cells so that the TCRbeta CDR3 region could be sequenced. The immunoSEQ Assay was used for sequencing of TCRbeta CDR3 regions. Held by TCRdb, this immuneACCESS table contains in-frame sequences only and omits some clones. Under half of the omission traces to an unresolved V gene where checked; the cause of the rest is unknown. This sample gives roughly 70,000 clones in total; 88% of them show up just once. Of the sample, 2% to 2.5% is held by the ten largest clones. Patients with a history of autoimmune disease or receiving systemic immunosuppression were excluded from the trial. Peripheral blood for TCR sequencing was collected from all dose cohorts at baseline, on cycle 4 day 1, and on cycle 7 day 1. The samples were taken from a phase I, first-in-human, multicenter, open-label dose-escalation trial of ivuxolimab. Adults with locally advanced or metastatic head and neck squamous cell, hepatocellular, melanoma or renal cell carcinoma were enrolled in the trial. CD4+ and CD8+ T cells were sorted separately from peripheral blood before TCR sequencing.

Study-wide findings and limitations: Which antigens the clonally expanded peripheral T cells were specific for was not determined. On average, CD8+ T cells showed more expanded clones than CD4+ T cells after ivuxolimab. At doses of 0.1 to 3.0 mg/kg, clonal expansion of both CD4+ and CD8+ T cells in blood was seen between baseline and week 6. Low levels of normalized T-cell clonal expansion were also seen in some nonresponding patients. In the 0.1-3.0 mg/kg groups, partial responders were among the patients with the lowest normalized peripheral clonal expansion, particularly in CD8+ T cells.

The sequence derives from an adult with an advanced solid tumor such as melanoma, head and neck, liver or kidney cancer. This receptor chain uses TRBV12-5 and TRBJ2-1; TRBD2 lines up with 12 middle nucleotides. Sample: CD4+ or CD8+ T cells sorted from blood, taken in a trial of the OX40 agonist ivuxolimab. The sequence in DNA is TGTGCTAGTGGTTCTAGCGGGAGGGCCAGCGAGCAGTTCTTC. It translates as CASGSSGRASEQFF.